This T cell receptor (beta chain) originates from a study of beta chain features in type 1 diabetes. cDNA synthesis used the whole RNA isolate, giving expressed TCRB sequences. Mean read depth for naive, central memory and regulatory T cell samples was several million reads. Only in-frame clones appear in the TCRdb table, and some are missing; sequencing was by immunoSEQ multiplex PCR. The repertoire has about 410,000 clones, approximately 15% of them found once; the top ten carry about 0.04%. CD4+ cells of the naive, central memory, regulatory and stem cell-like memory types were sorted via CD45RO/CCR7/CD25/CD127/CD95/CD27. The CDR3 spans 15 residues. The V gene's germline CDR1 is MGHRA and CDR2 YSYEKL. V was trimmed by 0 bases and J by 6 bases, leaving 11 bases between them.

Sequencing input: naive CD4+ T cells from blood. This receptor was obtained from a man younger than 40 in good health. This chain links TRBV4-1 with TRBJ1-4; unclear D gene. The DNA of the CDR3 is TGCGCCAGCAGCCAAGATCTGAGGTCGGATGAAAAACTGTTTTTT. This translates into CASSQDLRSDEKLFF.